This T cell receptor (beta chain) was retrieved from a study of blood T cell repertoires in COVID-19 (dated by TCRdb to 2018 to 2021). About the full investigation: Samples covering the acute and convalescent phases of COVID-19 were provided by collaborators in the United States, Italy and Spain. The samples were drawn from the first 160 participants of the ongoing ImmuneRACE study and from some 1,300 subjects provided by 6 global collaborators. The sample metadata nearly always contained a de-identified subject ID, COVID-19 status, age in years and sex. The material from the prospective study consisted of cDNA or gDNA derived from T cells, B-cell-depleted T cells, or PBMCs. The dataset comprised deeply sampled blood TCRbeta repertoires from subjects exposed to, actively infected with, or recovered from COVID-19. The repertoires were released in a freely available public database meant as a resource for research on the immune response to SARS-CoV-2. HLA class I and class II types, where available, came from metadata supplied by the sample provider rather than from assay-based typing. What the study reported, not specific to this receptor: Clinical and demographic metadata were provided uncurated, with the amount varying by source and participant.

Whole blood was collected in K2EDTA tubes by collaborating institutions according to the institutions' own protocols. Collaborator samples were shipped for TCRbeta analysis as frozen whole blood, isolated PBMCs, or DNA extracted from either sample type. TCRbeta CDR3 regions were amplified from genomic DNA using the immunoSEQ Assay, a bias-controlled multiplex PCR. As for the authors' bioinformatics: The number of nucleated cells in each sample was estimated from the amplification of reference gene primers within the assay. To quantify the absolute abundance of each unique TCRbeta CDR3 rearrangement, sequence reads were collapsed and filtered. Productive Simpson clonality was computed per sample as the square root of Simpson's diversity index over productive rearrangements. TCRdb limited this immuneACCESS table to in-frame rearrangements with V and J called. A share of clones is missing; checked studies link under half to unresolved V genes, and the rest is unexplained. V, J and clone size are those of that table, while D and trimming were read from the DNA. The sample yields 140,000 to 150,000 clones; around 84% were counted once. The biggest ten clones account for about 38% of the sample.

The junction shows trimming of 5 bases on V and 1 base on J, plus 15 bases between the germline ends. The germline V gene provides CDR1 SGHTA and CDR2 FQGNSA. Taken from cysteine to phenylalanine, the CDR3 has 16 residues. The only DNA kept is the CDR3, 48 bases in frame from the first base. Comments on this clone: Its antigen has not been determined. No base quality information exists; no much larger clone differs at one position.

The origin of this receptor is a human donor in a cohort sampled during active COVID-19. Input material: peripheral blood. This sequence uses TRBV7-2 and TRBJ1-5; perhaps TRBD1 is the D gene, with 5 bases matching. In nucleotides, the sequence is TGTGCCAGCAGCCCCGGGGGGGGAAGAAGCAATCAGCCCCAGCATTTT. This is translated as CASSPGGGRSNQPQHF.